The rows below give T cell receptor beta chains drawn from one sample of a study of blood T cell repertoires in COVID-19. TCRdb's copy holds only in-frame clones and misses some; the assay was immunoSEQ multiplex PCR. The sample has about 270,000 clones, approximately 81% seen once. The sequencing input was peripheral blood. The receptors here all came from a woman aged 18-29 years with acute or convalescent COVID-19. Both conserved end residues are part of each CDR3. The D gene is left open where the match is weak. Some rows have no size entry. The others give once, few or many, or a class for an expanded clone.

j_call	clone_size	d_call	v_call	cdr3_nt	cdr3_aa
TRBJ2-7	few	.	TRBV27	TGTGCCAGCAGTTATGCCCCGACTAGCTCCTACGAGCAGTACTTC	CASSYAPTSSYEQYF
TRBJ2-7	.	TRBD2	TRBV7-2	TGTGCCAGCAGCGTCCAGGGACTAGCCTCCTACGAGCAGTACTTC	CASSVQGLASYEQYF
TRBJ2-1	few	.	TRBV28	TGTGCCAGCAGTCCGCCGAGGGTAGGCTCCTACAATGAGCAGTTCTTC	CASSPPRVGSYNEQFF
TRBJ2-7	.	TRBD2	TRBV7-2	TGTGCCAGCAGCTTAAGCGGGAGTGTGGGCTACTACGAGCAGTACTTC	CASSLSGSVGYYEQYF
TRBJ2-3	.	TRBD2	TRBV9	TGTGCCAGCAGCGTAGGCAGCGGGAGGCACACAGATACGCAGTATTTT	CASSVGSGRHTDTQYF
TRBJ1-2	.	TRBD1	TRBV3-1/TRBV3-2	TGTGCCAGCAGCCGGACAGGGGGCGTCTATGGCTACACCTTC	CASSRTGGVYGYTF
TRBJ2-1	.	TRBD2	TRBV6-2/TRBV6-3	TGTGCCAGCAGCCCTCGGGGGGGTACCCACAATGAGCAGTTCTTC	CASSPRGGTHNEQFF
TRBJ2-3	.	TRBD2	TRBV11-2	TGTGCCAGCAGGGGCTGGACTAGCGGCCATAATACGCAGTATTTT	CASRGWTSGHNTQYF
TRBJ1-5	.	.	TRBV4-3	TGCGCCAGCAGCCAAGATACTTGGAATCAGCCCCAGCATTTT	CASSQDTWNQPQHF
TRBJ2-2	.	TRBD2	TRBV5-1	TGCGCCAGCAGCTCGCGGTTAACGGGGGGCACCGGGGAGCTGTTTTTT	CASSSRLTGGTGELFF
TRBJ2-1	.	.	TRBV28	TGTGCCAGCAGTCAACGGGATTTCTACAATGAGCAGTTCTTC	CASSQRDFYNEQFF
TRBJ1-1	.	.	TRBV28	TGTGCCAGCAGTTTATTCGCAGGCCTGAACACTGAAGCTTTCTTT	CASSLFAGLNTEAFF
TRBJ1-4	few	TRBD1	TRBV10-3	TGTGCCATCAGTGGAGGACAGGCTGAAAAACTGTTTTTT	CAISGGQAEKLFF